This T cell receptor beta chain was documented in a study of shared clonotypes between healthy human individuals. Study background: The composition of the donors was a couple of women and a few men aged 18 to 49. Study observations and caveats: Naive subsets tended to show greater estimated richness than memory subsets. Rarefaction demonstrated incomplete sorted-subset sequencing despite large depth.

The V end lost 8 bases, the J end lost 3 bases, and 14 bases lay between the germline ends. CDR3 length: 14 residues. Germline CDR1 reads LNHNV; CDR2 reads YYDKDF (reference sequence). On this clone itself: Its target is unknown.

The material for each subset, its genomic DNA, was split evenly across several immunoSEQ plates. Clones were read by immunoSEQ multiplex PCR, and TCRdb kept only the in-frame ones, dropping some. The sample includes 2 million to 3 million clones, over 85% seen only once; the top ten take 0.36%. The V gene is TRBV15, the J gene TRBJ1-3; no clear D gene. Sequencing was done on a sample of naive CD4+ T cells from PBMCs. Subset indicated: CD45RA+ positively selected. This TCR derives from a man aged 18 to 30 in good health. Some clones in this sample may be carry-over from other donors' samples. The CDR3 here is CATDFTPFGNTIYF. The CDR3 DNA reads TGTGCCACCGATTTCACTCCCTTTGGAAACACCATATATTTT.